The sequence of this TCR beta chain was determined in a study of T cells in Graves' hyperthyroidism and ophthalmopathy. Amplification targeted TCR beta CDR3 regions from RNA transcripts. In the first-round RT-PCR of the TCR CDR3, the HTBI primer set was used. TCRdb re-called the multiplex PCR reads with MiXCR, one entry per CDR3 protein. The table lists about 260,000 distinct CDR3 sequences, roughly 15% of them singletons. In its sample, this clonotype was seen many times. The CDR3 sequence is 16 residues long. Germline CDR1 is MGHRA and CDR2 is YSYEKL. Deletions cut 0 bases from V and 5 bases from J, with 13 bases between.

The sample was blood. The chain links TRBV4-1 to TRBJ1-4, with D possibly being TRBD1 (5 bases). This receptor was obtained from a woman younger than 35 with Graves' ophthalmopathy. The chain's CDR3 is CASSQDDRKRNEKLFF. CDR3 bases: TGCGCCAGCAGCCAAGATGACAGAAAGAGAAATGAAAAACTGTTTTTT.